A selection of T cell receptor beta chains follows, all from one sample in a study of naive and memory T cell subsets. TCRdb passed the UMI-ligation and nested PCR reads through MiXCR, listing each CDR3 protein once. The sample contains 140,000 to 150,000 distinct CDR3 sequences, about a sixth of which appear only once. Sequenced material: naive CD4+ T cells from blood. The receptors were gathered from a human donor in good health. CDR3s include the opening cysteine and the closing phenylalanine or tryptophan. The D gene is left open where the match is weak. Where a row states a size, it is once, few, many or the class of an expanded clone; other rows omit it.

d_gene	v_gene	j_gene	abundance	CDR3nt	CDR3aa
NA	TRBV10-3	TRBJ1-2	few	TGTGCCATCAGTGAGGCCCTGACAGGACCCTATGGCTACACCTTC	CAISEALTGPYGYTF
NA	TRBV6-5	TRBJ2-6	few	TGTGCCAGCAGTTCCGACAGCTCTGGGGCCAACGTCCTGACTTTC	CASSSDSSGANVLTF
NA	TRBV10-3	TRBJ2-5	NA	TGTGCCATCAGTGATGGCGCTCAAGAGACCCAGTACTTC	CAISDGAQETQYF
NA	TRBV20-1	TRBJ1-5	few	TGCAGTGCGGAACAGTCCAAGGGTCAGCCCCAGCATTTT	CSAEQSKGQPQHF
NA	TRBV7-2	TRBJ1-5	NA	TGTGCCAGCAGTGGATCGCCTCAAACCCAGCCCCAGCATTTT	CASSGSPQTQPQHF
NA	TRBV7-9	TRBJ2-7	few	TGTGCCAGCAGCTTAGCTTCAACAGGGAACTACGAGCAGTACTTC	CASSLASTGNYEQYF
NA	TRBV6-1	TRBJ1-1	NA	TGTGCCAGCAGCCGACAAAGAAGTAACACTGAAGCTTTCTTT	CASSRQRSNTEAFF
TRBD2	TRBV24-1	TRBJ2-1	few	TGTGCCACCAGTGATCAGACTAGCGGTAACAATGAGCAGTTCTTC	CATSDQTSGNNEQFF
NA	TRBV5-1	TRBJ2-3	few	TGCGCCAGCAGGCGGGGAAGGAACACAGATACGCAGTATTTT	CASRRGRNTDTQYF
TRBD1	TRBV5-1	TRBJ2-3	many	TGCGCCAGCAGCTATGGACAGGGAACTAGCACAGATACGCAGTATTTT	CASSYGQGTSTDTQYF
TRBD2	TRBV12-3/TRBV12-4	TRBJ2-7	NA	TGTGCCAGCAGTTGGGGAGGGGTGAATTCCTACGAGCAGTACTTC	CASSWGGVNSYEQYF
TRBD2	TRBV28	TRBJ2-3	NA	TGTGCCAGCAGTCTGCCAGCGACTAGCGGGAGTACAGATACGCAGTATTTT	CASSLPATSGSTDTQYF
NA	TRBV20-1	TRBJ1-6	NA	TGCAGTGCTCACAGGACCTTTGGCTCCTATAATTCACCCCTCCACTTT	CSAHRTFGSYNSPLHF
NA	TRBV7-2	TRBJ2-3	few	TGTGCCAGCAGCCCCCCTGGAGGGGGCGCATCAGATACGCAGTATTTT	CASSPPGGGASDTQYF
NA	TRBV6-5	TRBJ1-1	few	TGTGCCAGCAGTTCGATATCACGTACGGAGAACACTGAAGCTTTCTTT	CASSSISRTENTEAFF
TRBD2	TRBV24-1	TRBJ2-3	NA	TGTGCCACCAGTGATGACACTAGCGGCGGCCCAGATACGCAGTATTTT	CATSDDTSGGPDTQYF
TRBD1	TRBV9	TRBJ1-2	many	TGTGCCAGCAGCGTAATGGGGACAGGGGACGGCTACACCTTC	CASSVMGTGDGYTF
NA	TRBV20-1	TRBJ2-1	few	TGCAGTGTCAGAGGAGGGAGCTCCTACAATGAGCAGTTCTTC	CSVRGGSSYNEQFF
TRBD2	TRBV20-1	TRBJ2-3	few	TGCAGTGCTCCCCGGCGGAGCGGGGACGTAGATACGCAGTATTTT	CSAPRRSGDVDTQYF
NA	TRBV15	TRBJ1-5	NA	TGTGCCACCAGCAGAGATCTCGGTGGGGGCAATCAGCCCCAGCATTTT	CATSRDLGGGNQPQHF
TRBD1	TRBV12-3/TRBV12-4	TRBJ2-6	NA	TGTGCCTGCCTACAGGGGTCCGAGGCCAACGTCCTGACTTTC	CACLQGSEANVLTF
NA	TRBV5-4	TRBJ2-5	few	TGTGCCAGCAGCTCCACAGGGGGGGGCCAAGAGACCCAGTACTTC	CASSSTGGGQETQYF
NA	TRBV20-1	TRBJ2-5	many	TGCAGTGCTAGAGTTACAGGTCCAGAGACCCAGTACTTC	CSARVTGPETQYF
NA	TRBV29-1	TRBJ2-1	few	TGCAGCGTTCGCGGACTAGGGGGATACAATGAGCAGTTCTTC	CSVRGLGGYNEQFF
NA	TRBV4-2	TRBJ2-7	NA	TGTGCCAGCAGCCAAGAATTTCAACAGGCACCTCTGAACGAGCAGTACTTC	CASSQEFQQAPLNEQYF
NA	TRBV29-1	TRBJ1-1	many	TGCAGCGTCGACCCGGGGGCTGAAGCTTTCTTT	CSVDPGAEAFF
NA	TRBV6-2/TRBV6-3	TRBJ1-5	many	TGTGCCAGCCGGACAGTTAGCAATCAGCCCCAGCATTTT	CASRTVSNQPQHF
NA	TRBV5-4	TRBJ1-4	NA	TGTGCCAGCAGCCAGGCACAGGGCCACGAAAAACTGTTTTTT	CASSQAQGHEKLFF
TRBD1	TRBV5-1	TRBJ2-3	few	TGCGCCAGCAGCTTACAAGGGGGCTCGTCCACAGATACGCAGTATTTT	CASSLQGGSSTDTQYF
NA	TRBV12-3/TRBV12-4	TRBJ2-3	NA	TGTGCCAGCAGTCCGGACGCCATAAGGGTAGATACGCAGTATTTT	CASSPDAIRVDTQYF
NA	TRBV6-2/TRBV6-3	TRBJ2-7	NA	TGTGCCAGCAGTTACCAGACTAGTTTGGGCTCCGACGAGCAGTACTTC	CASSYQTSLGSDEQYF
NA	TRBV11-2	TRBJ2-1	many	TGTGCCAGCAGCTTAGGGGCCAGTTTCAACAATGAGCAGTTCTTC	CASSLGASFNNEQFF
TRBD1	TRBV5-1	TRBJ1-1	NA	TGCGCCAGCAGCTTGGACGGGACAGGGAACACTGAAGCTTTCTTT	CASSLDGTGNTEAFF
TRBD2	TRBV20-1	TRBJ2-2	NA	TGCAGTGCTCATGTAGCGGGATGGACCGGGGAGCTGTTTTTT	CSAHVAGWTGELFF
NA	TRBV2	TRBJ1-5	few	TGTGCCAGCAGGACCGGGGACACCCGAAGGCCCCAGCATTTT	CASRTGDTRRPQHF
NA	TRBV7-9	TRBJ2-2	few	TGTGCCAGCAGCTCCTCTATAGGGAGCGCCCTGGGCCCCGGGGAGCTGTTTTTT	CASSSSIGSALGPGELFF
NA	TRBV9	TRBJ1-2	few	TGTGCCAGCAGCGTCATTCCGGAGACTAACTATGGCTACACCTTC	CASSVIPETNYGYTF
NA	TRBV11-2	TRBJ2-5	NA	TGTGCCAGCAGCTTAGAGGGCCAGATACAAGAGACCCAGTACTTC	CASSLEGQIQETQYF
TRBD1	TRBV2	TRBJ1-1	NA	TGTGCCAGCACTGGACAGGGCGCGACTGAAGCTTTCTTT	CASTGQGATEAFF